These 15 T cell receptor beta chains share one sample of origin, sequenced in a study of blood T cell repertoires in COVID-19. Method: immunoSEQ multiplex PCR; TCRdb's copy keeps in-frame clones and lacks some. The table shows fewer than 90,000 clones, with roughly 95% occurring only once. Source material: peripheral blood. The receptor source for this set is a human donor with active COVID-19. The donor label of this sample is uncertain.

A single count supports this clone. The chain has TRBV19 and TRBJ2-1; maybe TRBD2 (5 bases). The germline V and J ends were trimmed by 3 bases and 8 bases, with 11 bases remaining between them. The CDR3 has 13 amino acids. Germline assignment: CDR1 LNHDA and CDR2 SQIVND (reference sequence). The CDR3 here is CASSIGRGDEQFF. CDR3 coding DNA: TGTGCCAGTAGTATCGGCCGGGGAGATGAGCAGTTCTTC.

The J gene is TRBJ2-5, the V gene TRBV9, with 9 bases aligning to TRBD2. The CDR3 totals 14 residues. Germline values: CDR1 SGDLS, CDR2 YYNGEE. V lost 3 bases and J lost 5; bases outside the gene matches: 5. The DNA of the CDR3 is TGTGCCAGCAGCGCAGCGGGAGGTAGGGAGACCCAGTACTTC. Translated: CASSAAGGRETQYF.

DNA of the CDR3: TGTGCCAGTCGCCAACAGGGGGGCACAGATACGCAGTATTTT. It encodes CASRQQGGTDTQYF. This rearrangement joins TRBV19 to TRBJ2-3, with 8 bases lining up with TRBD1. The ends lost 8 bases at V and 1 base at J; junction bases unmatched: 5. The CDR3 runs to 14 residues. Germline CDR1 is LNHDA and CDR2 is SQIVND (reference sequence).

The J gene is TRBJ2-7, the V gene TRBV27; 9 bases align to TRBD1. Germline V gene sequence: CDR1 MNHEY, CDR2 SMNVEV (reference sequence). Unmatched junction bases numbered 7, after V lost 4 bases and J lost 9 bases. The CDR3 spans 13 residues. CDR3 residues: CASSSGQGPRQYF. CDR3 sequence (DNA): TGTGCCAGCAGTTCAGGACAGGGGCCGCGGCAGTACTTC.

This sequence joins TRBV6-2 or TRBV6-3 and TRBJ2-3; 8 positions agree with TRBD1. CDR1 and CDR2 (germline): MNHEY, SVGEGT. The CDR3 runs to 16 residues. Trimming removed 0 bases from V and 4 bases from J; junction bases left unmatched: 6. The CDR3 coding sequence is TGTGCCAGCAGTTACTCACAGGGGGGTGGGCCAGATACGCAGTATTTT. It specifies CASSYSQGGGPDTQYF.

The chain uses TRBV6-5 and TRBJ2-2, with D maybe TRBD2 (5 bases). From germline, CDR1 is MNHEY and CDR2 SVGAGI. Trimming removed 3 bases at V and 8 bases at J, with 7 bases between. The CDR3 runs 12 residues. CDR3 coding DNA: TGTGCCAGCAGTTATGGGAGTGGGGAGCTGTTTTTT. Translation gives CASSYGSGELFF.

The rearrangement uses TRBV11-2 and TRBJ1-2, with TRBD1 matching over 7 bases. The germline V gene has CDR1 SGHAT and CDR2 FQNNGV. Losses at the gene ends were 4 bases for V and 4 bases for J; bases not matched to a gene: 9. CDR3 length: 15 amino acids. The CDR3 spells CASSSLLRDSYGYTF. The CDR3 DNA reads as TGTGCCAGCAGCTCCCTCCTCCGGGACAGCTATGGCTACACCTTC.

The V gene is TRBV2, the J gene TRBJ1-4; D unresolved. Per germline, CDR1 SNHLY and CDR2 FYNNEI. There are 14 residues in the CDR3. Trimming shortened V by 6 bases and J by 8 bases, and 16 bases separated the two germline ends. This CDR3 is CASRPVGVGEKLFF. CDR3 in DNA: TGTGCCAGCAGGCCAGTCGGGGTTGGGGAAAAACTGTTTTTT.

The gene calls are TRBV28 and TRBJ2-2; 7 bases align to TRBD2. The length of the CDR3 is 15 residues. The germline CDR1 and CDR2 sequences are MDHEN and SYDVKM. J lost 1 base, V lost 3 bases, and 2 bases had no gene match. The CDR3 region is CASSFGGGNTGELFF. CDR3 bases: TGTGCCAGCAGTTTTGGCGGGGGGAACACCGGGGAGCTGTTTTTT.

The J gene is TRBJ2-3, the V gene TRBV7-8; 8 bases are shared with TRBD2. The CDR3 extends over 17 amino acids. V gave up 1 base and J gave up 2 bases; unmatched junction bases: 8. Germline CDR1 SGHVS, CDR2 FQNEAQ. CDR3 sequence reads: CASSLVGGGRPTDTQYF. DNA for the CDR3: TGTGCCAGCAGCTTAGTGGGGGGCGGGAGGCCCACAGATACGCAGTATTTT.

The J gene is TRBJ2-3, the V gene TRBV5-4; 10 nucleotides align to TRBD1. The junction had 3 bases not matched to a gene; V was cut back by 1 base and J by 1 base. Germline CDR1 reads SGHNT; CDR2 reads YYREEE (reference sequence). This CDR3 region has 16 residues. CDR3 loop: CASSLYGTGGTDTQYF. In nucleotides, the CDR3 is TGTGCCAGCAGCTTGTATGGGACAGGGGGCACAGATACGCAGTATTTT.

The V gene is TRBV11-2, the J gene TRBJ2-2; D is unresolved. Germline loops: CDR1 SGHAT, CDR2 FQNNGV. The CDR3 covers 14 residues. The germline V and J ends were trimmed by 0 bases and 6 bases, with 8 bases remaining between them. CDR3 protein: CASSLDLGSGELFF. The CDR3 DNA sequence: TGTGCCAGCAGCTTAGATCTCGGGTCCGGGGAGCTGTTTTTT.

V is TRBV5-1 and J is TRBJ1-3, with a tentative D call TRBD1 (6 bases). The CDR3 extends over 14 amino acids. V lost 4 bases to trimming and J lost 4 bases, with 12 bases between them. The germline CDR1 and CDR2 sequences are SGHRS and YFSETQ. CDR3 region: CASSRDISGNTIYF. The CDR3 DNA is TGCGCCAGCAGCCGGGACATCTCCGGAAACACCATATATTTT.

The rearrangement uses TRBV7-2 and TRBJ2-7; the D gene is possibly TRBD1 (5 bases). Trimming shortened V by 5 bases and J by 4 bases, and 18 bases separated the two germline ends. The germline V gene encodes CDR1 SGHTA and CDR2 FQGNSA. The CDR3 runs to 15 residues. CDR3 loop: CASSPRGVRGYEQYF. The CDR3 DNA follows: TGTGCCAGCAGCCCCCGTGGGGTAAGGGGATACGAGCAGTACTTC.

V and J are TRBV7-9 and TRBJ2-2, with a tentative D call TRBD2 (5 bases). This CDR3 is built from 17 residues. The V end lost 5 bases, the J end lost 6 bases, and 22 bases lay between the germline ends. Per germline, CDR1 SEHNR and CDR2 FQNEAQ (reference sequence). CDR3 region: CASSEKIPHPEAGELFF. The CDR3 DNA follows: TGTGCCAGCAGCGAGAAAATACCCCATCCGGAGGCCGGGGAGCTGTTTTTT.